One sample yielded the 3 T cell receptor beta chains listed below, sequenced in a study of blood T cell repertoires in COVID-19. Only in-frame clones appear in the TCRdb table, and some are missing; sequencing was by immunoSEQ multiplex PCR. Of around 120,000 clones listed, just under 80% are singletons. Material for sequencing was peripheral blood. These receptors were collected from a human donor in a cohort sampled during active COVID-19.

The chain couples TRBV7-2 to TRBJ2-1; D uncertain. The V gene lost 5 bases and the J gene lost 0 bases, with 8 bases spanning the gap. Germline CDR1 reads SGHTA; CDR2 reads FQGNSA. There are 14 residues in the CDR3. The DNA of the CDR3 is TGTGCCAGCAGCCCAGGCTCCTCCTACAATGAGCAGTTCTTC. Amino acids: CASSPGSSYNEQFF.

The chain couples TRBV7-2 to TRBJ2-7; 12 bases agree with TRBD2. Germline V CDR1 and CDR2: SGHTA, FQGNSA. V lost 3 bases and J lost 1; bases outside the gene matches: 1. CDR3 length: 15 amino acids. The CDR3 nucleotides read TGTGCCAGCAGCTTCGGGACTAGCGGGTCCTACGAGCAGTACTTC. Translation: CASSFGTSGSYEQYF. Combining the CDR3 with reference TRBV7-2 and TRBJ2-7 gives the whole variable domain GAGVSQSPSNKVTEKGKDVELRCDPISGHTALYWYRQSLGQGLEFLIYFQGNSAPDKSGLPSDRFSAERTGGSVSTLTIQRTQQEDSAVYLCASSFGTSGSYEQYFGPGTRLTVT.

In its sample, this clone was seen once. The chain carries TRBV7-2 and TRBJ2-5; a possible D gene is TRBD1 (6 bases). Germline V gives CDR1 SGHTA, CDR2 FQGNSA. Trimming removed 2 bases at V and 5 bases at J, with 9 bases between. The CDR3 length is 13 residues. CDR3 region: CASSLFRGETQYF. As DNA, the CDR3 is TGTGCCAGCAGCTTATTCAGGGGTGAGACCCAGTACTTC.